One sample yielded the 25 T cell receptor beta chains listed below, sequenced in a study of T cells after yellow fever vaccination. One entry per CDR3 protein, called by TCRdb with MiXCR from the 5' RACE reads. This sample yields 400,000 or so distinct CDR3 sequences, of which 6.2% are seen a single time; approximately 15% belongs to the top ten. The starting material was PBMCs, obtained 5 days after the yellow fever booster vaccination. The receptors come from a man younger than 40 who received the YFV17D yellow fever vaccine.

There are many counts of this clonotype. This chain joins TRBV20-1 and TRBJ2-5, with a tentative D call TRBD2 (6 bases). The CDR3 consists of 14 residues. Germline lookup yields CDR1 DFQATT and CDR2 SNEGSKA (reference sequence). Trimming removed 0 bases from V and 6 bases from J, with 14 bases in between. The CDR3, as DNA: TGCAGTGCTAGAGAAGAGTGGCGGGAAAAGACCCAGTACTTC. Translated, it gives CSAREEWREKTQYF.

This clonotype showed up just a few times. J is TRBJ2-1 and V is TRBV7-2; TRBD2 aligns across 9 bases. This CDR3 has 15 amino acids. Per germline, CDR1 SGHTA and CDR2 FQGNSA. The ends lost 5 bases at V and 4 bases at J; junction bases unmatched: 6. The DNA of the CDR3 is TGTGCCAGCAGCGGGGCTAGCGGGAATTACAATGAGCAGTTCTTC. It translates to CASSGASGNYNEQFF. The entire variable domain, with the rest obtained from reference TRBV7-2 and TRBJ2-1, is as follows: GAGVSQSPSNKVTEKGKDVELRCDPISGHTALYWYRQSLGQGLEFLIYFQGNSAPDKSGLPSDRFSAERTGGSVSTLTIQRTQQEDSAVYLCASSGASGNYNEQFFGPGTRLTVL.

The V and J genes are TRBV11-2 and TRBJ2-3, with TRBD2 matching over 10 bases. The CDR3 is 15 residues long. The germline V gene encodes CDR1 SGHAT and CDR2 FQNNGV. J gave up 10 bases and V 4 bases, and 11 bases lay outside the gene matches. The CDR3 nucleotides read TGTGCCAGCAGCTCCATCAGCGGGAGGGTCCCAGCGCAGTATTTT. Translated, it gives CASSSISGRVPAQYF. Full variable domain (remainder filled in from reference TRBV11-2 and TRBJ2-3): EAGVAQSPRYKIIEKRQSVAFWCNPISGHATLYWYQQILGQGPKLLIQFQNNGVVDDSQLPKDRFSAERLKGVDSTLKIQPAKLEDSAVYLCASSSISGRVPAQYFGPGTRLTVL.

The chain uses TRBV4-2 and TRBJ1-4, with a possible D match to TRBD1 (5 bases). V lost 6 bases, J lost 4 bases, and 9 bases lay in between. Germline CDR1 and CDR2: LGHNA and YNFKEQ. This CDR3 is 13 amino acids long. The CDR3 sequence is CASRTVFNEKLFF. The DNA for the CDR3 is TGTGCCAGCAGGACAGTCTTTAATGAAAAACTGTTTTTT.

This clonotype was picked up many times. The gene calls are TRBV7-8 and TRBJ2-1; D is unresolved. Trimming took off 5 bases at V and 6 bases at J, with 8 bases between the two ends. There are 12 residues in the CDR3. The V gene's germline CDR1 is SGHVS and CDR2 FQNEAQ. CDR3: CASSTGLNEQFF. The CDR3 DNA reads TGTGCCAGCAGCACGGGCCTCAATGAGCAGTTCTTC. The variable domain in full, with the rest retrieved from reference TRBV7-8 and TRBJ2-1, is GAGVSQSPRYKVAKRGQDVALRCDPISGHVSLFWYQQALGQGPEFLTYFQNEAQLDKSGLPSDRFFAERPEGSVSTLKIQRTQQEDSAVYLCASSTGLNEQFFGPGTRLTVL.

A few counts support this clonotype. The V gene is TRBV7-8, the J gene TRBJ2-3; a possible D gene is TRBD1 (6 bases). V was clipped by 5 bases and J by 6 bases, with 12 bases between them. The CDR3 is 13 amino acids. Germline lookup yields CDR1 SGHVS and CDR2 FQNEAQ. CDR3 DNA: TGTGCCAGCAGCACAGGGTGGGGGGATACGCAGTATTTT. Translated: CASSTGWGDTQYF.

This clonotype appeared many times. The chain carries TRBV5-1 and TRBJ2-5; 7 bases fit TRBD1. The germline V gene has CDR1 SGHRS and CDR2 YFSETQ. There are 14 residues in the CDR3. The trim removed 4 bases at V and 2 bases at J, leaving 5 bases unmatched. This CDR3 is CASSVQGMQETQYF. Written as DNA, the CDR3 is TGCGCCAGCAGCGTACAGGGGATGCAAGAGACCCAGTACTTC. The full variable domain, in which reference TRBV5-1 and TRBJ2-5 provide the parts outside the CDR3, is KAGVTQTPRYLIKTRGQQVTLSCSPISGHRSVSWYQQTPGQGLQFLFEYFSETQRNKGNFPGRFSGRQFSNSRSEMNVSTLELGDSALYLCASSVQGMQETQYFGPGTRLLVL.

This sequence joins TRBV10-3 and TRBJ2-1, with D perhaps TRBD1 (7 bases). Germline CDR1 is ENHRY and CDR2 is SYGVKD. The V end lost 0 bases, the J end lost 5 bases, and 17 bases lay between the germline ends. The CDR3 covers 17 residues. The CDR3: CAISESTRGTANNEQFF. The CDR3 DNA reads TGTGCCATCAGTGAGTCGACTCGCGGGACAGCCAACAATGAGCAGTTCTTC.

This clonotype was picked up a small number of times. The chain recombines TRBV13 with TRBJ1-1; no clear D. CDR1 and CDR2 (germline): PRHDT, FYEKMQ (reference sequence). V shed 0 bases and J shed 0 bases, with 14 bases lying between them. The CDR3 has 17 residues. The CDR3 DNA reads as TGTGCCAGCAGCTTAGGCCCGGGAGGGATCATGAACACTGAAGCTTTCTTT. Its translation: CASSLGPGGIMNTEAFF.

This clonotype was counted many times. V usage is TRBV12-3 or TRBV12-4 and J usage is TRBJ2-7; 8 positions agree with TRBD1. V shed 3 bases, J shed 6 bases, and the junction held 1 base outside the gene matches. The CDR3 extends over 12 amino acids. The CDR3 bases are TGTGCCAGCAGTTTTGGGACAGGCGAGCAGTACTTC. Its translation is CASSFGTGEQYF.

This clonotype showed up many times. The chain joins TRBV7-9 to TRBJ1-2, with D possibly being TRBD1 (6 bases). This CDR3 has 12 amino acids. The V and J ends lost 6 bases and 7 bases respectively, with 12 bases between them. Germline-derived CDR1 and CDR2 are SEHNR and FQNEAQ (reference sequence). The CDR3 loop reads CASSRTEGGYTF. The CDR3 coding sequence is TGTGCCAGCAGTAGGACAGAAGGTGGCTACACCTTC.

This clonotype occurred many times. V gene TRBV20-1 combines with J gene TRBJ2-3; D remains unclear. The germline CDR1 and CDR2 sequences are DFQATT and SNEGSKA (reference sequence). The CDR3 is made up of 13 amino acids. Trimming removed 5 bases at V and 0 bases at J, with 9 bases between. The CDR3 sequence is CSAWSSSTDTQYF. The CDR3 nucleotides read TGCAGTGCTTGGAGTAGCAGCACAGATACGCAGTATTTT.

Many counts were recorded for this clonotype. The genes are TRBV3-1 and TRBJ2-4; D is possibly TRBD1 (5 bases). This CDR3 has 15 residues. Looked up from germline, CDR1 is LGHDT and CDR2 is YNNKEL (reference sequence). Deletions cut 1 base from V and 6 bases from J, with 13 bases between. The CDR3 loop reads CASSQAPGQGNIQYF. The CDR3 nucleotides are TGTGCCAGCAGCCAAGCCCCAGGGCAGGGAAACATTCAGTACTTC.

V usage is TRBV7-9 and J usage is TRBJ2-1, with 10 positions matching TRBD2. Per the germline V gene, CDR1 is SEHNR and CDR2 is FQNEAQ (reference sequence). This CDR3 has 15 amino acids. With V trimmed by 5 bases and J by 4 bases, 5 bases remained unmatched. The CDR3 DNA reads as TGTGCCAGCAGCACGGGACTAGCGTCATACAATGAGCAGTTCTTC. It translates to CASSTGLASYNEQFF.

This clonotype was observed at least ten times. DNA of the CDR3: TGCGCCAGCAGCTTGGATGGCACCAACACCGGGGAGCTGTTTTTT. Translation: CASSLDGTNTGELFF. The J gene is TRBJ2-2, the V gene TRBV5-1, with unresolved D. The CDR3 consists of 15 residues. V lost 0 bases and J lost 2, with 8 bases in between. Germline CDR1 SGHRS, CDR2 YFSETQ.

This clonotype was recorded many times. The CDR3 loop reads CASSSLAGKTHKGQYF. In DNA form, the CDR3 reads TGTGCCAGCAGCAGCCTAGCGGGAAAAACGCATAAAGGGCAGTACTTC. The genes are TRBV7-8 and TRBJ2-7; 9 bases fit TRBD2. Germline V gene data show CDR1 as SGHVS and CDR2 as FQNEAQ. The CDR3 contains 16 residues. V was clipped by 5 bases and J by 9 bases; unmatched bases: 17. The complete variable domain, with remaining parts taken from reference TRBV7-8 and TRBJ2-7, reads GAGVSQSPRYKVAKRGQDVALRCDPISGHVSLFWYQQALGQGPEFLTYFQNEAQLDKSGLPSDRFFAERPEGSVSTLKIQRTQQEDSAVYLCASSSLAGKTHKGQYFGPGTRLTVT.

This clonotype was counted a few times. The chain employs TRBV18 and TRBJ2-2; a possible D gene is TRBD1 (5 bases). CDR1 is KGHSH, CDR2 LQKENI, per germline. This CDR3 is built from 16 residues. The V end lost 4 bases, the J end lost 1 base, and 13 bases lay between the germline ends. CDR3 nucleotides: TGTGCCAGCTCACGTGAGAGGACAAGGAACACCGGGGAGCTGTTTTTT. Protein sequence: CASSRERTRNTGELFF.

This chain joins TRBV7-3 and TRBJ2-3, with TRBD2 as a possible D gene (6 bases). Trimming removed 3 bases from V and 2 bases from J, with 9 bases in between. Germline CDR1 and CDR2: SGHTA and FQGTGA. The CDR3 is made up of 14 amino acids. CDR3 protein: CASSFGLSTDTQYF. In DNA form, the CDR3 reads TGTGCCAGCAGCTTTGGACTATCCACAGATACGCAGTATTTT.

CDR3 bases: TGCGCCAGCAGATACGGACAAGCAAGCTCCTACGAGCAGTACTTC. The encoded protein is CASRYGQASSYEQYF. The chain joins TRBV23-1 to TRBJ2-7, with a possible D match to TRBD1 (5 bases). TRBV23-1 is an ORF, and what it does is uncertain. The CDR3 runs to 15 residues. V was cut by 6 bases and J by 0 bases, with 15 bases left in between.

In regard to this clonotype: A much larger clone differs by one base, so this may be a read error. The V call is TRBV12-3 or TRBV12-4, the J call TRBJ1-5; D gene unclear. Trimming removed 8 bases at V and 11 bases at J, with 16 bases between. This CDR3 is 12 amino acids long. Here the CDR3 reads CASALGVTAQHF. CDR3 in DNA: TGTGCCAGCGCCCTCGGGGTCACAGCCCAGCATTTT.

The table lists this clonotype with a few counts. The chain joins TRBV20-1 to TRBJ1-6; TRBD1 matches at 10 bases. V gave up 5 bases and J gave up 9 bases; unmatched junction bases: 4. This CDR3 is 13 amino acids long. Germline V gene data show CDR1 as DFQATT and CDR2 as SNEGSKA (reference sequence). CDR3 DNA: TGCAGTGCTCCCGGGACAGGGGTTTCACCCCTCCACTTT. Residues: CSAPGTGVSPLHF.

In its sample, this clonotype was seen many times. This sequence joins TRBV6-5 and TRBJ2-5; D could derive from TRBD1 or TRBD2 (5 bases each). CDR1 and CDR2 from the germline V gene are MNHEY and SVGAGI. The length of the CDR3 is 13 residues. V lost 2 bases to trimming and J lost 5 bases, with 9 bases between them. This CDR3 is CASSYLGVETQYF. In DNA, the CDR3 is TGTGCCAGCAGTTACCTGGGGGTGGAGACCCAGTACTTC.

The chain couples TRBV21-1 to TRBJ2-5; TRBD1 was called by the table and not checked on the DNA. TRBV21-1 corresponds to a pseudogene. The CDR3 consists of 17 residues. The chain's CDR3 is CANSNGRTGCYQETQYF. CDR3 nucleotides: TGTGCCAACAGCAACGGTAGGACAGGGTGTTACCAAGAGACCCAGTACTTC.

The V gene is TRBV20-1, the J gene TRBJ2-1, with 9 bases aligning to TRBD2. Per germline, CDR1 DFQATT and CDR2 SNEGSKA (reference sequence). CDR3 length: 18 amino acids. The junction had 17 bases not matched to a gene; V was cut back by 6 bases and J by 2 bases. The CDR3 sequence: CSASGSGRTSTTYNEQFF. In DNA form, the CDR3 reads TGCAGTGCCAGCGGAAGCGGGAGGACCAGCACGACCTACAATGAGCAGTTCTTC.

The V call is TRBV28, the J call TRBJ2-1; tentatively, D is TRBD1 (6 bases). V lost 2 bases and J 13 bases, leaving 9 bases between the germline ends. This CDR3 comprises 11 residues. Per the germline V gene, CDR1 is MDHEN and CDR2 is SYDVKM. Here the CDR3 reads CASSLQGRQFF. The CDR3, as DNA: TGTGCCAGCAGTTTACAGGGGCGCCAGTTCTTC.